These T cell receptor beta chains were read from a single sample in a study of regulatory T cells in long-lasting Graves disease. From the multiplex PCR reads, TCRdb called clonotypes with MiXCR, one entry per CDR3 protein. The table lists some 330,000 distinct CDR3 sequences, less than 30% of them singletons. The specimen was peripheral blood mononuclear cells (PBMCs), collected when the disease was refractory, from a patient treated with antithyroid drugs. The receptors shown here come from a woman aged 40 to 50 with Graves disease. The CDR3 runs from the conserved cysteine through the conserved F or W. Fields, in order: CDR3 DNA, CDR3 protein, V gene, D gene, J gene, clone size. A D gene is named only where the DNA matches it firmly. A row's size may be missing; if present it is once, few, many or a size class.

DNA: TGCGCCAGCAGCTTGGTTGGCCTAGTCGACGAGCAGTACTTC
CDR3: CASSLVGLVDEQYF
V: TRBV5-1
D: NA
J: TRBJ2-7
size: few

DNA: TGCGCCAGCAGCTTTAAGGGTAACTATGGCTACACCTTC
CDR3: CASSFKGNYGYTF
V: TRBV5-1
D: NA
J: TRBJ1-2
size: few

DNA: TGTGCCAGCAGTTTATCCAGTTGGGGTCAGCCCCAGCATTTT
CDR3: CASSLSSWGQPQHF
V: TRBV27
D: NA
J: TRBJ1-5
size: few

DNA: TGTGCCATCAGTGAGTCAAGGACAGGGGGCCCTCAGCCCCAGCATTTT
CDR3: CAISESRTGGPQPQHF
V: TRBV10-3
D: TRBD1
J: TRBJ1-5
size: NA

DNA: TGTGCCATCGGATACCCGGGACCTGGAGGGGCTTTCTTT
CDR3: CAIGYPGPGGAFF
V: TRBV10-3
D: NA
J: TRBJ1-1
size: many

DNA: TGTGCCAGCAGGGGGACAGGGGCCTCTGGAAACACCATATATTTT
CDR3: CASRGTGASGNTIYF
V: TRBV2
D: TRBD1
J: TRBJ1-3
size: NA

DNA: TGTGCCAGCAGCTTGGGGGAAGCCCAAGAGACCCAGTACTTC
CDR3: CASSLGEAQETQYF
V: TRBV5-6
D: NA
J: TRBJ2-5
size: few

DNA: TGTGCCAGCAGTTACGGTCGGGATGGCTACACCTTC
CDR3: CASSYGRDGYTF
V: TRBV6-9
D: NA
J: TRBJ1-2
size: NA

DNA: TGTGCCAGCAGAGAACAGGGAAAGCCCCAGCATTTT
CDR3: CASREQGKPQHF
V: TRBV12-3/TRBV12-4
D: NA
J: TRBJ1-5
size: many

DNA: TGCGCCAGCAGTTGGACAGGGCTTTTTGAGCAGTACTTC
CDR3: CASSWTGLFEQYF
V: TRBV5-1
D: TRBD1
J: TRBJ2-7
size: few

DNA: TGTGCCAGCAGCTTAGCGGCGGGGTTGATTGGCTACACCTTC
CDR3: CASSLAAGLIGYTF
V: TRBV7-9
D: NA
J: TRBJ1-2
size: NA

DNA: TGTGCCAGCAGCGCAACAGGGTGGACCTACGAGCAGTACTTC
CDR3: CASSATGWTYEQYF
V: TRBV7-2
D: NA
J: TRBJ2-7
size: many

DNA: TGCAGTGCTAGGGATGGGCTAGCGGGAGGGCCCGGGGAGCTGTTTTTT
CDR3: CSARDGLAGGPGELFF
V: TRBV20-1
D: TRBD2
J: TRBJ2-2
size: NA

DNA: TGTGCCAGCAGTTTTACCCTTTCCACTGAAGCTTTCTTT
CDR3: CASSFTLSTEAFF
V: TRBV28
D: NA
J: TRBJ1-1
size: many

DNA: TGTGCCAGCAGCGGAGGGAGGGAGTTCGAAAAACTGTTTTTT
CDR3: CASSGGREFEKLFF
V: TRBV9
D: NA
J: TRBJ1-4
size: NA

DNA: TGTGCCACCTCGGTGGCGGGAGAGCAGTACTTC
CDR3: CATSVAGEQYF
V: TRBV2
D: TRBD2
J: TRBJ2-5
size: many

DNA: TGTGCCAGCACCAATCAAGCCAGGGCTATGAACACTGAAGCTTTCTTT
CDR3: CASTNQARAMNTEAFF
V: TRBV2
D: NA
J: TRBJ1-1
size: many

DNA: TGTGCCAGCACCCCAGGGGCGAGAGCTGAAGCTTTCTTT
CDR3: CASTPGARAEAFF
V: TRBV28
D: NA
J: TRBJ1-1
size: many

DNA: TGTGCCAGCACCTCCCGACAGGGACCTCCGCATGGCTACACCTTC
CDR3: CASTSRQGPPHGYTF
V: TRBV27
D: TRBD1
J: TRBJ1-2
size: few

DNA: TGTGCCAGCAGCTTAGCGCTAGTTCTGGGGACCGGGGAGCTGTTTTTT
CDR3: CASSLALVLGTGELFF
V: TRBV7-2
D: NA
J: TRBJ2-2
size: NA